The next 4 T cell receptor beta chains were all read from a single sample in a study of shared clonotypes between healthy human individuals (dated by TCRdb to 2020 to 2022). Library preparation was by the immunoSEQ multiplex PCR assay. Held by TCRdb, this immuneACCESS table contains in-frame sequences only and omits some clones. Under half of the omission traces to an unresolved V gene where checked; the cause of the rest is unknown. The sample table records about 2.3 million clones; 93% of these occur just once. 0.39% of the sample belongs to the ten largest clones. Sequenced: naive CD4+ T cells from PBMCs. What the cell subset or site label conveys for this sample: CD45RA+ positively selected. These receptor sequences come from a man younger than 30 in good health. Some clones in this sample may be carry-over from other donors' samples.

DNA for the CDR3: TGCAGCGTTCTAAATCCGGGACTAGCGGACTACGAGCAGTACTTC. Residues: CSVLNPGLADYEQYF. This rearrangement joins TRBV29-1 to TRBJ2-7, with 11 bases identical to TRBD2. Per the germline V gene, CDR1 is SQVTM and CDR2 is ANQGSEA. The CDR3 covers 15 residues. V shed 5 bases and J 3 bases; nucleotides not matched to a gene: 9.

V and J are TRBV2 and TRBJ2-5, with TRBD2 matching over 7 bases. Trimming took 6 bases from V and 5 from J; bases not matched to a gene: 6. The germline CDR1 and CDR2 sequences are SNHLY and FYNNEI. CDR3 length equals 13 residues. The CDR3 is CASSGGSRETQYF. The CDR3 DNA reads TGTGCCAGCAGCGGGGGGTCTCGGGAGACCCAGTACTTC.

This chain uses TRBV7-8 with TRBJ2-6; 9 positions agree with TRBD1. Germline trimming cut 5 bases from V and 2 bases from J; bases unmatched to any gene: 7. The CDR3 is made up of 17 amino acids. Germline CDR1 SGHVS, CDR2 FQNEAQ. CDR3 sequence reads: CASSRWDREAGANVLTF. The DNA of the CDR3 is TGTGCCAGCAGCCGCTGGGACAGGGAGGCTGGGGCCAACGTCCTGACTTTC.

The V gene is TRBV7-8, the J gene TRBJ1-6, with D tentatively TRBD1 (5 bases). V lost 4 bases, J lost 4 bases, and 23 bases lay in between. The CDR3 is 19 amino acids. CDR1 and CDR2 from the germline V gene are SGHVS and FQNEAQ. This CDR3 is CASSSAGTPIPTYNSPLHF. The DNA for the CDR3 is TGTGCCAGCAGCTCCGCCGGGACTCCAATCCCAACTTATAATTCACCCCTCCACTTT.